Only one count was recorded for the clone carrying this TCR beta chain. Per the germline V gene, CDR1 is SGHTA and CDR2 is FQGNSA. The junction had 4 bases not matched to a gene; V was cut back by 5 bases and J by 1 base. The CDR3 has 16 residues. Seattle cases were enrolled at active infection and followed longitudinally. As handled by the study authors: Reference gene primer amplification in the assay estimated nucleated cell counts. Repertoires were generated with immunoSEQ multiplex PCR, while TCRdb's copy carries only in-frame clones and drops some. V, J and clone size were drawn from that table, and D and trimming were deduced from the DNA. The table records some 200,000 clones, about 85% of them present only once. The data derive from a study of blood T cell repertoires in COVID-19. Across the study: COVID-19 samples, acute and convalescent, were from the United States, Italy and Spain. Sources were T cells, B-cell-depleted T cells, or PBMCs; the material itself was cDNA or gDNA.

This TCR was recovered from a woman in her 70s with COVID-19, enrolled during active disease. The rearrangement links TRBV7-2 to TRBJ2-3, with TRBD2 matching 12 bases. The specimen sequenced was peripheral blood. For the CDR3, the DNA is TGTGCCAGCAGCACCCGGACTAGCGGGGGCACAGATACGCAGTATTTT. It codes for CASSTRTSGGTDTQYF.